This T cell receptor (beta chain) is from a study of blood T cell repertoires in COVID-19. Study information: Spain, Italy and the United States supplied samples that represented acute and convalescent COVID-19. The analysed material was cDNA or gDNA that came from T cells, B-cell-depleted T cells, or PBMCs.

This CDR3 has 15 residues. The germline V gene encodes CDR1 SEHNR and CDR2 FQNEAQ (reference sequence). V shed 2 bases and J shed 3 bases, with 12 bases lying between them. Some clones are missing from TCRdb's copy, which holds only in-frame ones; the method was immunoSEQ multiplex PCR. Counted here are about 140,000 clones, around 89% occurring once; the ten biggest clones make up around 3.2%. The receptor's source is a man aged 55-75 years with active or convalescent COVID-19. Specimen: peripheral blood. The chain employs TRBV7-9 and TRBJ2-3, with D possibly being TRBD2 (6 bases). CDR3 nucleotides: TGTGCCAGCAGCTTACTGGGGGAGGAAACAGATACGCAGTATTTT. Amino acid sequence: CASSLLGEETDTQYF.